This T cell receptor (beta chain) is drawn from a study of glioma-infiltrating T cells. At the level of the study: Sequencing aimed for roughly 4.5- to 11-fold coverage of about a million peripheral T cells.

CDR1 and CDR2 (germline): MNHNS, SASEGT. The CDR3 covers 17 residues. Trimming at V came to 5 bases and at J to 1 base, leaving 10 bases not matched to a gene. Points on this clonotype: Its specificity is unknown. A much bigger clone sits one base away, suggesting this may be a read error.

Study-level findings and limits: Very few CDR3 sequences were shared between tissue and blood. Shared blood CDR3 signature motifs marked patients with low tissue-blood divergence.

Using RNA template, CDR3s of TCR alpha and beta were amplified with iRepertoire arm-PCR. For one-step reverse transcription and amplification, 100-400 ng of tissue mRNA or PBMC total RNA was used. One entry per CDR3 protein results from TCRdb running MiXCR on the multiplex PCR reads. The sample holds 300,000 to 450,000 distinct CDR3 sequences; 41% are singletons and the top ten take 12%. The specimen sequenced was glioma tissue, nonneoplastic brain tissue, or PBMCs (not recorded which). The receptor's source is a human donor with low-grade glioma or glioblastoma, undergoing nonglioma brain surgery, or in good health (not recorded which). The rearrangement joins TRBV6-1 to TRBJ2-5; TRBD2 matches at 10 bases. Here the CDR3 reads CASSRRLAGESQETQYF. The DNA for the CDR3 is TGTGCCAGCAGTAGACGGCTAGCGGGAGAGTCCCAAGAGACCCAGTACTTC.